Presented here are 14 T cell receptor beta chains from one specimen sequenced in a study of blood T cell repertoires in COVID-19. Sequencing was performed with immunoSEQ multiplex PCR; in TCRdb, only in-frame clones are kept and a portion is missing. There are about 330,000 clones in the sample; around 84% occur only once, and 8% to 13% lies in the top ten. Sample: PBMCs or T cells enriched from blood (not recorded which). These receptors all come from a woman aged 18-29 years who had recovered from COVID-19.

The rearrangement joins TRBV30 to TRBJ2-3; perhaps TRBD1 as D (5 bases). The V and J ends lost 5 bases and 8 bases respectively, with 11 bases between them. CDR3 length equals 11 residues. Germline V CDR1 and CDR2: GTSNPN, SVGIG (reference sequence). CDR3 residues: CAWGHSATQYF. The CDR3 region has the DNA TGTGCCTGGGGACACTCCGCTACGCAGTATTTT.

This clone was detected only a few times. The V call is TRBV5-1, the J call TRBJ1-6; 9 bases fit TRBD1. Germline V CDR1 and CDR2: SGHRS, YFSETQ. This CDR3 spans 16 amino acids. The ends lost 3 bases at V and 7 bases at J; junction bases unmatched: 8. CDR3 nucleotide sequence: TGCGCCAGCAGCTCGATGCCCGGGACAGGGAATTCACCCCTCCACTTT. It translates to CASSSMPGTGNSPLHF.

The CDR3 DNA reads as TGTGCCAGCCAGCGGACAGGGTACACTGAAGCTTTCTTT. Translated: CASQRTGYTEAFF. This chain connects TRBV6-5 to TRBJ1-1, with 8 positions matching TRBD1. Germline CDR1 is MNHEY and CDR2 is SVGAGI. This CDR3 has 13 residues. The ends lost 8 bases at V and 3 bases at J; junction bases unmatched: 5.

V usage is TRBV9 and J usage is TRBJ2-2, with 7 bases lining up with TRBD1. The CDR3 loop spans 17 amino acids. Losses at the gene ends were 0 bases for V and 2 bases for J; bases not matched to a gene: 7. The germline CDR1 and CDR2 sequences are SGDLS and YYNGEE. Here the CDR3 DNA reads TGTGCCAGCAGCGTAGGGGACAGATTATTAAACACCGGGGAGCTGTTTTTT. This encodes CASSVGDRLLNTGELFF.

The V call is TRBV29-1, the J call TRBJ1-2; 7 nucleotides match TRBD1. The ends lost 5 bases at V and 0 bases at J; junction bases unmatched: 6. The CDR3 has 14 amino acids. Germline V gene sequence: CDR1 SQVTM, CDR2 ANQGSEA. CDR3 loop: CSVHFGQANYGYTF. CDR3 in DNA: TGCAGCGTTCATTTCGGACAGGCTAACTATGGCTACACCTTC.

The chain uses TRBV6-5 and TRBJ2-5, with D possibly being TRBD2 (6 bases). CDR1 MNHEY and CDR2 SVGAGI come from the germline V gene. V dropped 0 bases and J dropped 7 bases, with 15 bases sitting between them. This CDR3 comprises 15 residues. CDR3 sequence: CASSYSGAGEGTQYF. In nucleotides, the CDR3 is TGTGCCAGCAGTTACTCAGGAGCGGGCGAGGGGACCCAGTACTTC.

This rearrangement joins TRBV5-1 to TRBJ2-1; 8 bases are shared with TRBD2. Germline V gives CDR1 SGHRS, CDR2 YFSETQ. The ends lost 0 bases at V and 6 bases at J; junction bases unmatched: 11. The CDR3 covers 17 residues. CDR3 region: CASSLGAGGYLGNEQFF. CDR3 sequence (DNA): TGCGCCAGCAGCTTGGGGGCGGGGGGCTACCTTGGCAATGAGCAGTTCTTC.

This chain joins TRBV28 and TRBJ2-1; TRBD1 agrees at 7 bases. The V gene's germline CDR1 is MDHEN and CDR2 SYDVKM. V gave up 7 bases and J gave up 10 bases; unmatched junction bases: 16. This CDR3 region has 15 residues. As DNA, the CDR3 is TGTGCCAGCAAGTCGTCGAGCGCTCAACAGGGGGAGCAGTTCTTC. It codes for CASKSSSAQQGEQFF.

The chain joins TRBV3-1 (or the pseudogene TRBV3-2) to TRBJ2-3, with 12 bases aligning to TRBD2. The CDR3 runs 18 residues. The V segment lost 1 base and the J segment 0 bases; nucleotides outside the gene matches: 5. Germline V gene lookup returns CDR1 LGHDT and CDR2 YNNKEL (reference sequence). CDR3 amino acids: CASSQASGGAASTDTQYF. The CDR3 DNA reads TGTGCCAGCAGCCAAGCTAGCGGGGGGGCTGCAAGCACAGATACGCAGTATTTT.

The gene calls are TRBV29-1 and TRBJ1-4; D may be TRBD1 (6 bases). The CDR3 contains 13 residues. The germline V gene encodes CDR1 SQVTM and CDR2 ANQGSEA. The V gene lost 7 bases and the J gene lost 7 bases, with 16 bases spanning the gap. CDR3 DNA: TGCAGCGCCCAGGGGAATATGGGTGAAAAACTGTTTTTT. Encoded protein: CSAQGNMGEKLFF.

The chain links TRBV3-1 (or the pseudogene TRBV3-2) to TRBJ2-7, with D unresolved. The CDR3 runs 12 residues. Germline V gene lookup returns CDR1 LGHDT and CDR2 YNNKEL (reference sequence). The V gene lost 4 bases and the J gene lost 3 bases, with 7 bases spanning the gap. CDR3: CASSRLIYEQYF. CDR3 DNA: TGTGCCAGCAGCCGACTCATCTACGAGCAGTACTTC.

The genes are TRBV7-3 and TRBJ2-2, with 9 bases that match TRBD2. The CDR3 has 16 amino acids. CDR1 is SGHTA and CDR2 is FQGTGA in the germline V gene. V dropped 5 bases and J dropped 0; count of bases not matched to a gene: 4. CDR3 region: CASSPGLAANTGELFF. CDR3 in DNA: TGTGCCAGCAGCCCGGGACTAGCAGCGAACACCGGGGAGCTGTTTTTT.

The chain recombines TRBV19 with TRBJ1-1; 7 bases are a match to TRBD1. This CDR3 region has 12 residues. After removal of 5 bases from V and 6 bases from J, the junction contained 3 bases not matched to a gene. Germline V CDR1 and CDR2: LNHDA, SQIVND (reference sequence). The chain's CDR3 is CASSVTGSEAFF. DNA for the CDR3: TGTGCCAGTAGTGTGACAGGGTCTGAAGCTTTCTTT.

V is TRBV7-2 and J is TRBJ1-2, with D perhaps matching TRBD1 (6 bases). The CDR3 totals 14 residues. Per the germline V gene, CDR1 is SGHTA and CDR2 is FQGNSA. V was cut by 7 bases and J by 3 bases, with 15 bases left in between. For the CDR3, the DNA is TGTGCCAGCACCTTTCAGGGGCAGTACTATGGCTACACCTTC. Amino acids: CASTFQGQYYGYTF.